Included here is one T cell receptor (beta chain) sequence, with context. The target antigen is unknown. Genomic DNA (from each subset) was split evenly across several immunoSEQ plates. The data were produced by immunoSEQ multiplex PCR, yet TCRdb's version contains in-frame clones alone and is incomplete. Of fewer than 2.5 million clones listed, 80% to 95% are singletons. The sample originates from a study of shared clonotypes between healthy human individuals. Study-level findings and limits: Larger estimated richness was generally seen in naive subsets than in memory subsets. Donor clonotype sharing was expected to depend on sequencing depth.

Germline V gene sequence: CDR1 WSHSY, CDR2 SAAADI. This CDR3 region has 11 residues. V trimming: 9 bases; J trimming: 8 bases; junction bases outside the gene matches: 3. The sample was naive CD4+ T cells from PBMCs. Subset in this sample: CD45RA+ positively selected. This sequence joins TRBV10-2 and TRBJ2-1; TRBD2 matches 8 bases. The origin of this receptor is a man younger than 30 in good health. Some clones in this sample may be carry-over from other donors' samples. CDR3 loop: CASGLAYEQFF. CDR3 sequence (DNA): TGCGCCAGTGGACTAGCTTATGAGCAGTTCTTC.